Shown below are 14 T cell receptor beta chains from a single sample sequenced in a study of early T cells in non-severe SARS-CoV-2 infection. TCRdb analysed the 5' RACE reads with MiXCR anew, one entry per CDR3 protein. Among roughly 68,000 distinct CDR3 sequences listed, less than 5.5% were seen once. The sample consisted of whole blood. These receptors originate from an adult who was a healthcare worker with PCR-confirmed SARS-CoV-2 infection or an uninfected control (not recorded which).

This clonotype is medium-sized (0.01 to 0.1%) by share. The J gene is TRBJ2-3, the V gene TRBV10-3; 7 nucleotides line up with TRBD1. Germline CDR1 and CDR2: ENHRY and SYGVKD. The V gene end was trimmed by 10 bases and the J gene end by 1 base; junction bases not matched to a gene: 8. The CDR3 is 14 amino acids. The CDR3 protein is CATQGGLGTDTQYF. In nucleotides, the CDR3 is TGTGCCACCCAAGGGGGCTTGGGCACAGATACGCAGTATTTT.

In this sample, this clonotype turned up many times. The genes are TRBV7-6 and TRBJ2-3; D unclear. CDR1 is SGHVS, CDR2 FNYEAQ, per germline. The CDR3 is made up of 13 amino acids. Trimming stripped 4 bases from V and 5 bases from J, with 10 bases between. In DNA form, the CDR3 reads TGTGCCAGCAGCTACACCCATGAAGATACGCAGTATTTT. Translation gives CASSYTHEDTQYF.

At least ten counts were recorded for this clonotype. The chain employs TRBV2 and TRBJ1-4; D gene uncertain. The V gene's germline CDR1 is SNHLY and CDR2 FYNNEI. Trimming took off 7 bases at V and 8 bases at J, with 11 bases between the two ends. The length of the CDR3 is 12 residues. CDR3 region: CASILKGEKLFF. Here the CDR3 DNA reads TGTGCCAGCATACTAAAGGGAGAAAAACTGTTTTTT. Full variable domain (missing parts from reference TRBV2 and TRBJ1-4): EPEVTQTPSHQVTQMGQEVILRCVPISNHLYFYWYRQILGQKVEFLVSFYNNEISEKSEIFDDQFSVERPDGSNFTLKIRSTKLEDSAMYFCASILKGEKLFFGSGTQLSVL.

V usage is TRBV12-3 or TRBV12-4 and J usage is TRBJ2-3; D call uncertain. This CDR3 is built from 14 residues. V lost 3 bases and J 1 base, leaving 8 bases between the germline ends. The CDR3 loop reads CASSLNSRTDTQYF. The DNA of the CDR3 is TGTGCCAGCAGTTTGAACAGTCGCACAGATACGCAGTATTTT.

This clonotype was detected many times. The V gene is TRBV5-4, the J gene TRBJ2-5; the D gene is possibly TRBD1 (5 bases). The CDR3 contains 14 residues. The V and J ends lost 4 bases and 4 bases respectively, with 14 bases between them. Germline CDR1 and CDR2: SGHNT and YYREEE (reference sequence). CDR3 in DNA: TGTGCCAGCAGCAACTGGGCAGGGCGAGAGACCCAGTACTTC. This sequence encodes CASSNWAGRETQYF.

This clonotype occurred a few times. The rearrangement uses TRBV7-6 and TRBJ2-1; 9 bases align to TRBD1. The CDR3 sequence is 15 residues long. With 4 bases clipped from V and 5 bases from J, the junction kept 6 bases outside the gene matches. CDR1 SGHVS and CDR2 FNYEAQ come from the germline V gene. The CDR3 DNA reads TGTGCCAGCAGCTCAACGGGACAGGGTAACAATGAGCAGTTCTTC. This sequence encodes CASSSTGQGNNEQFF.

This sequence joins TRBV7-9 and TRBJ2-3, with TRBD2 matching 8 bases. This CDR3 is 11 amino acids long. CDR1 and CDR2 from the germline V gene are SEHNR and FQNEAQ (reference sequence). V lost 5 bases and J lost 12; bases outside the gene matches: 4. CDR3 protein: CASSISGIQYF. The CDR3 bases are TGTGCCAGCAGCATTAGCGGGATTCAGTATTTT.

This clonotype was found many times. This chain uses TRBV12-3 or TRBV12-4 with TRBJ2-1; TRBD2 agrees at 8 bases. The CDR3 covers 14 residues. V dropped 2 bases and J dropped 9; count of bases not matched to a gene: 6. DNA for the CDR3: TGTGCCAGCAGTTTACTCCGGGAGGGGAGTGAGCAGTTCTTC. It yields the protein CASSLLREGSEQFF.

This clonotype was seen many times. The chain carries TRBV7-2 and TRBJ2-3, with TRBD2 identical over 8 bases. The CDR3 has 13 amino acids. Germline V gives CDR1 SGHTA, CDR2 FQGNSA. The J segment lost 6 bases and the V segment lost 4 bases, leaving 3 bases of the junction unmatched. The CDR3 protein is CASSSLAEDTQYF. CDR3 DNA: TGTGCCAGCAGCTCACTAGCGGAGGATACGCAGTATTTT.

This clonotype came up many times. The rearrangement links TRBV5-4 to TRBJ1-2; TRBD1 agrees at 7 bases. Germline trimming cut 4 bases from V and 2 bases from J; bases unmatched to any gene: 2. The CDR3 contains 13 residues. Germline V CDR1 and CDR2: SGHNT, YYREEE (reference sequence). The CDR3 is CASSQTGNYGYTF. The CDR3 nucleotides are TGTGCCAGCAGCCAGACAGGGAACTATGGCTACACCTTC.

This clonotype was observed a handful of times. CDR3 sequence: CASSFGQGVNSGANVLTF. The CDR3 DNA follows: TGCGCCAGCAGCTTCGGACAGGGCGTAAACTCTGGGGCCAACGTCCTGACTTTC. The chain couples TRBV5-1 to TRBJ2-6, with TRBD1 identical over 8 bases. Trimming at V came to 2 bases and at J to 0 bases, leaving 7 bases not matched to a gene. This CDR3 spans 18 amino acids. Germline V CDR1 and CDR2: SGHRS, YFSETQ.

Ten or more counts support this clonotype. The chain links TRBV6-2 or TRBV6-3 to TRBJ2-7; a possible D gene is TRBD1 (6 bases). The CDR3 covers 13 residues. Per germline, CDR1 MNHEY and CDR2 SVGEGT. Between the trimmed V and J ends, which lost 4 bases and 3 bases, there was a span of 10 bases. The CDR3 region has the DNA TGTGCCAGCAGTTCTACAGGGAACTACGAGCAGTACTTC. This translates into CASSSTGNYEQYF.

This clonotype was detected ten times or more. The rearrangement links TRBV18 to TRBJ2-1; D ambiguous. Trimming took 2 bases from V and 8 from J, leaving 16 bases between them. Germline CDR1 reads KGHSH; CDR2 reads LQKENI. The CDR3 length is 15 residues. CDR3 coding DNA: TGTGCCAGCTCACCAGGGGTTATCCTTCAATATGAGCAGTTCTTC. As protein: CASSPGVILQYEQFF.

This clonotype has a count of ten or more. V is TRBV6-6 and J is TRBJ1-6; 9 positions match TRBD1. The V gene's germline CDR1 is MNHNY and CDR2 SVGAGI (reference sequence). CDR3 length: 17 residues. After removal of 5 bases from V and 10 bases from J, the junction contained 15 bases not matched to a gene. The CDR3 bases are TGTGCCAGCAGTCAGCTAGGGGACAGGGCAGGACGGTCACCCCTCCACTTT. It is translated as CASSQLGDRAGRSPLHF.